Sequencing of this TCR beta chain was carried out in a study of blood T cell repertoires in COVID-19. TCRdb keeps only in-frame clones here, not all; method: immunoSEQ multiplex PCR. The table has about 480,000 clones, 70% to 90% seen once. This clone has only one observation. The clonotype was recovered from a woman aged 45-59 years with COVID-19, enrolled during active disease. The sequenced sample consisted of peripheral blood.

The CDR3 bases are TGTGCCAGCAGCCGGCTACACAGGGGGAGAGACACTGAAGCTTTCTTT. This codes for CASSRLHRGRDTEAFF. This chain links TRBV27 with TRBJ1-1; 8 bases are shared with TRBD1. The V segment lost 6 bases and the J segment 3 bases; nucleotides outside the gene matches: 12. Germline assignment: CDR1 MNHEY and CDR2 SMNVEV (reference sequence). The CDR3 has 16 residues.